This is a list of T cell receptor beta chains from one sample in a study of T cell repertoires in cytomegalovirus infection. TCRdb itself ran the reads through MiXCR, one entry per CDR3 protein. The sample lists 60,000 to 75,000 distinct CDR3 sequences; approximately 30% were seen once. Antigens for these TCRs are unknown. The specimen was CD8+ T cells from cultured PBMCs, collected from culture after CMV antigen stimulation. The origin of the receptors is a human donor in good health (CMV status not recorded). Some clones in this sample may be carry-over from other donors' samples. The CDR3 runs from the conserved cysteine through the conserved F or W. Expanded clones get a size class; other rows say once, few or many, or leave the size out.

CDR3 protein: CASSQDYEQYF
clone size: many
J gene: TRBJ2-7
V gene: TRBV12-3/TRBV12-4
CDR3 length: 11

CDR3 protein: CAGSDREIVGGELFF
clone size: .
J gene: TRBJ2-2
V gene: TRBV28
CDR3 length: 15

CDR3 protein: CASSMRDTAKNIQYF
clone size: few
J gene: TRBJ2-4
V gene: TRBV19
CDR3 length: 15

CDR3 protein: CASSRDRGQPQHF
clone size: few
J gene: TRBJ1-5
V gene: TRBV6-6
CDR3 length: 13

CDR3 protein: CASSPDRENQPQHF
clone size: many
J gene: TRBJ1-5
V gene: TRBV12-3/TRBV12-4
CDR3 length: 14

CDR3 protein: CASSFRQMNEQFF
clone size: few
J gene: TRBJ2-1
V gene: TRBV7-9
CDR3 length: 13

CDR3 protein: CASSQDGGPSNYGYTF
clone size: .
J gene: TRBJ1-2
V gene: TRBV4-3
CDR3 length: 16

CDR3 protein: CASNHVGRPNEQYF
clone size: .
J gene: TRBJ2-7
V gene: TRBV6-2/TRBV6-3
CDR3 length: 14

CDR3 protein: CSASVGVGSGNTIYF
clone size: many
J gene: TRBJ1-3
V gene: TRBV20-1
CDR3 length: 15

CDR3 protein: CASSYSSGQASSGANVLTF
clone size: .
J gene: TRBJ2-6
V gene: TRBV7-9
CDR3 length: 19

CDR3 protein: CASSRAGRNNSPLHF
clone size: .
J gene: TRBJ1-6
V gene: TRBV4-3
CDR3 length: 15

CDR3 protein: CASSQGAGRKDEQYF
clone size: few
J gene: TRBJ2-7
V gene: TRBV9
CDR3 length: 15

CDR3 protein: CASSQDDIWGGEFF
clone size: few
J gene: TRBJ2-1
V gene: TRBV3-1
CDR3 length: 14

CDR3 protein: CASNPRGGGATEAFF
clone size: .
J gene: TRBJ1-1
V gene: TRBV19
CDR3 length: 15

CDR3 protein: CASSGGTSGIYEQFF
clone size: few
J gene: TRBJ2-1
V gene: TRBV5-4
CDR3 length: 15

CDR3 protein: CASSRDTVHYTF
clone size: .
J gene: TRBJ1-2
V gene: TRBV27
CDR3 length: 12

CDR3 protein: CASSLSGHNQPQHF
clone size: few
J gene: TRBJ1-5
V gene: TRBV12-3/TRBV12-4
CDR3 length: 14

CDR3 protein: CASSYGETREQYF
clone size: few
J gene: TRBJ2-7
V gene: TRBV6-2/TRBV6-3
CDR3 length: 13

CDR3 protein: CASSLTGTDTQYF
clone size: many
J gene: TRBJ2-3
V gene: TRBV7-3
CDR3 length: 13

CDR3 protein: CASSLAHHTDTQYF
clone size: many
J gene: TRBJ2-3
V gene: TRBV5-1
CDR3 length: 14

CDR3 protein: CASSQVARGSTDTQYF
clone size: .
J gene: TRBJ2-3
V gene: TRBV3-1
CDR3 length: 16

CDR3 protein: CASSLIWTGDNEQFF
clone size: .
J gene: TRBJ2-1
V gene: TRBV12-3/TRBV12-4
CDR3 length: 15

CDR3 protein: CARSGLAGTGELFF
clone size: few
J gene: TRBJ2-2
V gene: TRBV30
CDR3 length: 14

CDR3 protein: CASTTPGAWGYTF
clone size: few
J gene: TRBJ1-2
V gene: TRBV6-2/TRBV6-3
CDR3 length: 13

CDR3 protein: CASSPFGGGPLNTEAFF
clone size: .
J gene: TRBJ1-1
V gene: TRBV7-9
CDR3 length: 17

CDR3 protein: CASSQDLTGGSYEQYF
clone size: .
J gene: TRBJ2-7
V gene: TRBV4-3
CDR3 length: 16

CDR3 protein: CASSFVATDTQYF
clone size: .
J gene: TRBJ2-3
V gene: TRBV7-8
CDR3 length: 13

CDR3 protein: CASSLGTSANNEQFF
clone size: .
J gene: TRBJ2-1
V gene: TRBV11-2
CDR3 length: 15

CDR3 protein: CASSSPTESYEQYF
clone size: few
J gene: TRBJ2-7
V gene: TRBV7-8
CDR3 length: 14

CDR3 protein: CASSNDPGAVYNEQFF
clone size: once
J gene: TRBJ2-1
V gene: TRBV27
CDR3 length: 16

CDR3 protein: CASSQEVSSENTEAFF
clone size: many
J gene: TRBJ1-1
V gene: TRBV4-1
CDR3 length: 16

CDR3 protein: CASSFGTGALGEQYF
clone size: many
J gene: TRBJ2-7
V gene: TRBV7-6
CDR3 length: 15

CDR3 protein: CASSLRDRGPDTQYF
clone size: .
J gene: TRBJ2-3
V gene: TRBV27
CDR3 length: 15

CDR3 protein: CASSITAGRTEAFF
clone size: .
J gene: TRBJ1-1
V gene: TRBV19
CDR3 length: 14

CDR3 protein: CASKGATGGGGNTIYF
clone size: .
J gene: TRBJ1-3
V gene: TRBV6-5
CDR3 length: 16

CDR3 protein: CASSLWDTNTGELFF
clone size: many
J gene: TRBJ2-2
V gene: TRBV7-2
CDR3 length: 15

CDR3 protein: CATLRDRGVTGELFF
clone size: few
J gene: TRBJ2-2
V gene: TRBV19
CDR3 length: 15

CDR3 protein: CASSDGTSTQYF
clone size: .
J gene: TRBJ2-3
V gene: TRBV5-4
CDR3 length: 12

CDR3 protein: CASSPRGPDTEAFF
clone size: many
J gene: TRBJ1-1
V gene: TRBV7-8
CDR3 length: 14

CDR3 protein: CASSPGGLAAYEQYF
clone size: .
J gene: TRBJ2-7
V gene: TRBV18
CDR3 length: 15

CDR3 protein: CSAERATAGELFF
clone size: .
J gene: TRBJ2-2
V gene: TRBV20-1
CDR3 length: 13

CDR3 protein: CASSDAPLETQYF
clone size: .
J gene: TRBJ2-5
V gene: TRBV2
CDR3 length: 13

CDR3 protein: CASSSSTAGTAYEQYF
clone size: few
J gene: TRBJ2-7
V gene: TRBV6-1
CDR3 length: 16

CDR3 protein: CSARGLADNNEQFF
clone size: .
J gene: TRBJ2-1
V gene: TRBV20-1
CDR3 length: 14

CDR3 protein: CASSLALRTSGYNEQFF
clone size: many
J gene: TRBJ2-1
V gene: TRBV7-2
CDR3 length: 17

CDR3 protein: CASSYSGGETEAFF
clone size: .
J gene: TRBJ1-1
V gene: TRBV6-5
CDR3 length: 14

CDR3 protein: CASSLNPGMEIQETQYF
clone size: .
J gene: TRBJ2-5
V gene: TRBV28
CDR3 length: 17

CDR3 protein: CASRPPFREAKNIQYF
clone size: many
J gene: TRBJ2-4
V gene: TRBV6-2/TRBV6-3
CDR3 length: 16

CDR3 protein: CASTARTASGEQFF
clone size: medium-sized
J gene: TRBJ2-1
V gene: TRBV12-3/TRBV12-4
CDR3 length: 14

CDR3 protein: CASSYVTGGEENEQFF
clone size: .
J gene: TRBJ2-1
V gene: TRBV5-8
CDR3 length: 16

CDR3 protein: CSARGGTGGLSSYEQYF
clone size: few
J gene: TRBJ2-7
V gene: TRBV20-1
CDR3 length: 17

CDR3 protein: CASSLGLAGQSSYEQYF
clone size: few
J gene: TRBJ2-7
V gene: TRBV7-4
CDR3 length: 17

CDR3 protein: CASRSGTDGDEQFF
clone size: few
J gene: TRBJ2-1
V gene: TRBV5-4
CDR3 length: 14

CDR3 protein: CATGTTGNEQFF
clone size: .
J gene: TRBJ2-1
V gene: TRBV7-3
CDR3 length: 12

CDR3 protein: CASSQGEKNTEAFF
clone size: .
J gene: TRBJ1-1
V gene: TRBV4-3
CDR3 length: 14

CDR3 protein: CASSYSSGGLGRSNQPQHF
clone size: few
J gene: TRBJ1-5
V gene: TRBV27
CDR3 length: 19

CDR3 protein: CASSPPNRDSTYEQYF
clone size: few
J gene: TRBJ2-7
V gene: TRBV7-4
CDR3 length: 16